This T cell receptor beta chain was sequenced during a study of blood T cell repertoires in COVID-19. Study at large: Samples taken during acute and convalescent COVID-19 were collected in the United States, Italy and Spain. PBMCs, B-cell-depleted T cells, or T cells were the source of the cDNA or gDNA that made up the material.

Unmatched junction bases numbered 3, after V lost 0 bases and J lost 9 bases. Germline CDR1 is MNHEY and CDR2 is SVGAGI. This CDR3 region has 15 residues. Authors' data handling: Estimation of nucleated cell counts was performed using reference gene primer amplification. Libraries were prepared by immunoSEQ multiplex PCR; TCRdb keeps only in-frame clonotypes and omits some of them. D and trimming come from the DNA, and the V and J calls and clone size come from that table. The sample has about 150,000 clones; roughly 80% are singletons. This sequence joins TRBV6-5 and TRBJ1-6, with 9 bases that match TRBD1. This clonotype was sampled from a man aged 60 to 75 with acute or convalescent COVID-19. Material for sequencing was peripheral blood. This CDR3 reads CASSYSGQGTSPLHF. CDR3 in DNA: TGTGCCAGCAGTTACTCGGGACAGGGAACTTCACCCCTCCACTTT.